Sequencing of this T cell receptor (beta chain) was carried out in a study of control samples from healthy donors and cancer patients. Clones were read by immunoSEQ multiplex PCR, and TCRdb kept only the in-frame ones, dropping some. The sample comprises about 120,000 clones, about 89% of which are singletons, and 7.8% rests with the top ten. This TCR derives from a woman aged 18-29 years in good health. The sequencing sample was made of blood.

CDR3 protein: CASSHRHEDRGRFPGELFF. CDR3 in DNA: TGCGCCAGCAGCCACCGCCATGAGGACCGAGGGCGCTTTCCCGGGGAGCTGTTTTTT. The rearrangement joins TRBV4-3 to TRBJ2-2, with D maybe TRBD2 (5 bases). The CDR3 consists of 19 residues. Germline V lookup: CDR1 LGHNA, CDR2 YSLEER. V shed 3 bases and J shed 6 bases, with 26 bases lying between them.